Below are 24 T cell receptor beta chains sequenced from a single sample in a study of control samples from healthy donors and cancer patients. Assay: immunoSEQ multiplex PCR; the TCRdb copy retains only in-frame clones and omits some. This table holds about 130,000 clones, 90% found once. The material sequenced was blood. These receptors were collected from a man in his late teens or twenties in good health.

The CDR3 nucleotides read TGTGCCATCAGTGATAAAGGGGACTATGGCTACACCTTC. As protein: CAISDKGDYGYTF. The genes are TRBV10-3 and TRBJ1-2; D is possibly TRBD1 (5 bases). Germline V gives CDR1 ENHRY, CDR2 SYGVKD. This CDR3 comprises 13 residues. V lost 3 bases and J lost 3, with 8 bases in between.

The chain is built from TRBV15 and TRBJ2-1; 7 bases are a match to TRBD2. Trimming cost V 2 bases and J 7 bases; bases outside gene matches: 17. This CDR3 comprises 18 residues. CDR1 is LNHNV, CDR2 YYDKDF, per germline (reference sequence). The chain's CDR3 is CATSRSRGGLGGGNEQFF. The CDR3 region has the DNA TGTGCCACCAGCAGATCCCGGGGTGGACTAGGAGGCGGGAATGAGCAGTTCTTC.

This rearrangement joins TRBV6-4 to TRBJ2-6; TRBD2 is a possible D gene (5 bases). With 0 bases removed from V and 0 bases from J, the gap between germline ends came to 6 bases. This CDR3 contains 16 residues. CDR1 and CDR2 from the germline V gene are MRHNA and SNTAGT. For the CDR3, the DNA is TGTGCCAGCAGTGACTCGAGCGGCTCTGGGGCCAACGTCCTGACTTTC. Protein: CASSDSSGSGANVLTF.

This chain joins TRBV4-2 and TRBJ2-1; tentatively, D is TRBD2 (6 bases). Germline V lookup: CDR1 LGHNA, CDR2 YNFKEQ. The CDR3 length is 16 residues. The V gene lost 3 bases and the J gene lost 2 bases, with 14 bases spanning the gap. The CDR3 DNA reads TGTGCCAGCAGCCAGGCCGGGACTCGAACCTACAATGAGCAGTTCTTC. Translated: CASSQAGTRTYNEQFF.

This rearrangement joins TRBV5-1 to TRBJ2-1; TRBD2 matches at 12 bases. J lost 12 bases, V lost 7 bases, and 11 bases had no gene match. The CDR3 runs 14 residues. Looked up from germline, CDR1 is SGHRS and CDR2 is YFSETQ. The CDR3 DNA reads TGCGCCAGCGATCTAGCGGGGGGGTCCAACGGGCAGTTCTTC. Protein: CASDLAGGSNGQFF.

The chain employs TRBV29-1 and TRBJ2-2; D not certain. CDR1 and CDR2 (germline): SQVTM, ANQGSEA. This CDR3 is built from 15 residues. V lost 0 bases and J 3 bases, leaving 11 bases between the germline ends. The CDR3 coding sequence is TGCAGCGTTGAAGATGGCCGGACCTACACCGGGGAGCTGTTTTTT. Translating it yields CSVEDGRTYTGELFF.

This clone has a handful of counts. The chain uses TRBV19 and TRBJ1-6; possibly TRBD1 for D (5 bases). The V end was cut by 10 bases, the J end by 7 bases, with 14 bases between. Germline V CDR1 and CDR2: LNHDA, SQIVND (reference sequence). The CDR3 sequence is 13 residues long. For the CDR3, the DNA is TGTGCCACCATGGACAACCGGAATTCACCCCTCCACTTT. Protein: CATMDNRNSPLHF. The variable domain in full, with the rest retrieved from reference TRBV19 and TRBJ1-6, is DGGITQSPKYLFRKEGQNVTLSCEQNLNHDAMYWYRQDPGQGLRLIYYSQIVNDFQKGDIAEGYSVSREKKESFPLTVTSAQKNPTAFYLCATMDNRNSPLHFGNGTRLTVT.

The chain is built from TRBV20-1 and TRBJ2-5; 11 bases line up with TRBD2. The CDR3 consists of 16 residues. Germline V gene lookup returns CDR1 DFQATT and CDR2 SNEGSKA (reference sequence). Unmatched junction bases numbered 6, after V lost 3 bases and J lost 0 bases. The CDR3 DNA sequence: TGCAGTGCTAGTCGAGCTAGCGGGGGGTACCAAGAGACCCAGTACTTC. Translated: CSASRASGGYQETQYF.

This rearrangement joins TRBV9 to TRBJ2-4; TRBD2 matches 13 bases. This CDR3 contains 18 residues. With V trimmed by 2 bases and J by 5 bases, 10 bases remained unmatched. Germline V lookup: CDR1 SGDLS, CDR2 YYNGEE. The CDR3 bases are TGTGCCAGCAGCGTCGCTGGGTGGACTAGCGGGAGCCAAAACATTCAGTACTTC. It is translated as CASSVAGWTSGSQNIQYF.

The rearrangement links TRBV4-3 to TRBJ1-1, with no clear D. Trimming shortened V by 3 bases and J by 1 base, and 12 bases separated the two germline ends. CDR1 is LGHNA, CDR2 YSLEER, per germline. The CDR3 is made up of 15 amino acids. The CDR3 sequence: CASSHRYRSNTEAFF. Written as DNA, the CDR3 is TGCGCCAGCAGCCACCGTTATCGGTCGAACACTGAAGCTTTCTTT.

In DNA form, the CDR3 reads TGTGCCTGGAGTGCCGGGAGCACCATATATTTT. This codes for CAWSAGSTIYF. The chain uses TRBV30 and TRBJ1-3; no firm D call. CDR3 length: 11 amino acids. V was trimmed by 1 base and J by 9 bases, leaving 7 bases between them. The V gene's germline CDR1 is GTSNPN and CDR2 SVGIG (reference sequence).

The rearrangement joins TRBV12-3 or TRBV12-4 to TRBJ1-1, with D hard to call. This CDR3 spans 11 amino acids. Trimming left V 1 base short and J 7 bases short, with 4 bases between. CDR3 nucleotide sequence: TGTGCCAGCAGTTTAGAAAGTGAAGCTTTCTTT. Translating gives CASSLESEAFF.

The V call is TRBV29-1, the J call TRBJ1-1; no clear D. With 7 bases removed from V and 1 base from J, the gap between germline ends came to 7 bases. This CDR3 is 11 amino acids long. The germline gives CDR1 SQVTM, CDR2 ANQGSEA. CDR3 sequence (DNA): TGCAGCGGATTCACGAACACTGAAGCTTTCTTT. It is translated as CSGFTNTEAFF. Supplemented by reference TRBV29-1 and TRBJ1-1, the full variable domain reads SAVISQKPSRDICQRGTSLTIQCQVDSQVTMMFWYRQQPGQSLTLIATANQGSEATYESGFVIDKFPISRPNLTFSTLTVSNMSPEDSSIYLCSGFTNTEAFFGQGTRLTVV.

This chain joins TRBV27 and TRBJ1-6; no clear D. The V end lost 3 bases, the J end lost 0 bases, and 15 bases lay between the germline ends. The germline V gene encodes CDR1 MNHEY and CDR2 SMNVEV (reference sequence). The CDR3 spans 18 residues. CDR3 sequence: CASSFLRASSSYNSPLHF. CDR3 nucleotides: TGTGCCAGCAGTTTTCTCCGGGCCTCCAGCTCCTATAATTCACCCCTCCACTTT.

This chain joins TRBV29-1 and TRBJ1-3; 8 bases line up with TRBD1. Germline assignment: CDR1 SQVTM and CDR2 ANQGSEA. Losses at the gene ends were 4 bases for V and 0 bases for J; bases not matched to a gene: 5. The CDR3 spans 15 residues. The chain's CDR3 is CSVARQGSSGNTIYF. CDR3 coding DNA: TGCAGCGTTGCCAGACAGGGGAGCTCTGGAAACACCATATATTTT. The full variable domain, rest sourced from reference TRBV29-1 and TRBJ1-3, is SAVISQKPSRDICQRGTSLTIQCQVDSQVTMMFWYRQQPGQSLTLIATANQGSEATYESGFVIDKFPISRPNLTFSTLTVSNMSPEDSSIYLCSVARQGSSGNTIYFGEGSWLTVV.

This clone has a single count. The chain joins TRBV2 to TRBJ1-1, with D unclear. CDR1 and CDR2 (germline): SNHLY, FYNNEI. This CDR3 spans 13 amino acids. Trimming cost V 3 bases and J 5 bases, with 10 bases left between them. CDR3: CASSEDPFTEAFF. The CDR3 DNA reads as TGTGCCAGCAGTGAGGACCCCTTTACTGAAGCTTTCTTT.

The sample holds one count of this clone. The V call is TRBV21-1, the J call TRBJ2-7; TRBD2 is the table's D call, not checked against the DNA. TRBV21-1 is marked as a pseudogene. The CDR3 loop spans 15 amino acids. CDR3 nucleotides: TGTGCCAGCAGCCGGTGGACTAGCGGGGCCTACGAGCAGTACGTC. It translates to CASSRWTSGAYEQYV.

CDR3 amino acids: CASTLIQGPANTGELFF. The CDR3 nucleotides are TGCGCCAGCACCCTGATTCAGGGCCCCGCGAACACCGGGGAGCTGTTTTTT. J is TRBJ2-2 and V is TRBV5-1; D is possibly TRBD1 (5 bases). Germline V gene lookup returns CDR1 SGHRS and CDR2 YFSETQ. Trimming cost V 6 bases and J 0 bases, with 18 bases left between them. The CDR3 spans 17 residues. The whole variable domain, remainder taken from reference TRBV5-1 and TRBJ2-2, is KAGVTQTPRYLIKTRGQQVTLSCSPISGHRSVSWYQQTPGQGLQFLFEYFSETQRNKGNFPGRFSGRQFSNSRSEMNVSTLELGDSALYLCASTLIQGPANTGELFFGEGSRLTVL.

The rearrangement joins TRBV19 to TRBJ2-5; 9 nucleotides line up with TRBD1. V was pared by 2 bases and J by 5 bases, with 9 bases of the junction left unmatched. The CDR3 runs 16 residues. Germline V gene sequence: CDR1 LNHDA, CDR2 SQIVND (reference sequence). The CDR3 spells CASSISWTGVNETQYF. DNA for the CDR3: TGTGCCAGTAGTATATCCTGGACAGGGGTTAACGAGACCCAGTACTTC.

This clone has a single count. The chain combines TRBV29-1 with TRBJ1-2, with 7 bases aligning to TRBD1. The CDR3 runs 14 residues. The junction had 11 bases not matched to a gene; V was cut back by 6 bases and J by 4 bases. Germline lookup yields CDR1 SQVTM and CDR2 ANQGSEA. The CDR3 region is CSVGTGQPPYGYTF. CDR3 coding DNA: TGCAGCGTCGGTACGGGACAGCCTCCCTATGGCTACACCTTC.

The rearrangement uses TRBV6-5 and TRBJ2-1, with TRBD2 matching over 12 bases. The germline V gene encodes CDR1 MNHEY and CDR2 SVGAGI. J was trimmed by 2 bases and V by 10 bases; bases with no gene match: 3. The CDR3 runs 14 residues. CDR3 sequence: CATRTSGTYNEQFF. The CDR3 nucleotides are TGTGCCACCCGGACTAGCGGGACCTACAATGAGCAGTTCTTC.

V usage is TRBV14 and J usage is TRBJ2-3; 10 bases are shared with TRBD2. This CDR3 is 15 amino acids long. Germline CDR1 SGHDN, CDR2 FVKESK. The junction had 5 bases not matched to a gene; V was cut back by 4 bases and J by 4 bases. In nucleotides, the CDR3 is TGTGCCAGCAGCCGGCTAGCGGGAGATGCAGATACGCAGTATTTT. Its protein is CASSRLAGDADTQYF.

The chain is built from TRBV15 and TRBJ2-5, with D possibly TRBD1 on 5 matching bases. V lost 5 bases and J 0 bases, leaving 10 bases between the germline ends. The CDR3 has 14 amino acids. In germline, CDR1 is LNHNV, CDR2 YYDKDF (reference sequence). CDR3 in amino acids: CATSSGHHQETQYF. The CDR3 DNA is TGTGCCACCAGCTCCGGACACCACCAAGAGACCCAGTACTTC.

The CDR3 coding sequence is TGTGCCACCAGCGCGGAGAGTCAGGGCCCGGGGTATTTT. This sequence encodes CATSAESQGPGYF. The chain recombines TRBV24-1 with TRBJ2-3; weak D call: TRBD1 (5 bases). The CDR3 runs 13 residues. Germline V gene sequence: CDR1 KGHDR, CDR2 SFDVKD. V lost 7 bases to trimming and J lost 14 bases, with 21 bases between them.